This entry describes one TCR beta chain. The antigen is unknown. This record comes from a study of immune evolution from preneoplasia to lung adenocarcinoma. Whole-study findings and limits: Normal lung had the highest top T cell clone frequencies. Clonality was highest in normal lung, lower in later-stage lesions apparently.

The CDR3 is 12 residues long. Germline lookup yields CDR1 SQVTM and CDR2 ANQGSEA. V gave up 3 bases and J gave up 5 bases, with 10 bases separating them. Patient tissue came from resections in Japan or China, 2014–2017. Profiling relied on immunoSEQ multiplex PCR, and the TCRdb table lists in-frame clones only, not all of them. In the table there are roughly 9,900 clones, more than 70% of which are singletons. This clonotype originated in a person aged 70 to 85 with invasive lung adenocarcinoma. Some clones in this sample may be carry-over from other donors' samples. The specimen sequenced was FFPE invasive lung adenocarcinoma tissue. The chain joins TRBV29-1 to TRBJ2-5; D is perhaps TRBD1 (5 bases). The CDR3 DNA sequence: TGCAGCGTTGAGGGGCAAACGGAGACCCAGTACTTC. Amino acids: CSVEGQTETQYF.